The clone carrying this TCR beta chain was counted ten times or more. Its antigen is not known. Trimming took off 4 bases at V and 5 bases at J, with 18 bases between the two ends. Germline values: CDR1 SGHRS, CDR2 YFSETQ. The CDR3 runs 15 residues. The sample originates from a study of T-cell reconstitution after alpha-beta-depleted transplantation in children. Points from the study as a whole: Counts and diversity of T cells one year after transplant came mostly from newly produced T cells.

Preparation of the TCRbeta library involved a method that used unique molecular identifiers. Using its own MiXCR run on the PCR reads, TCRdb lists one record per CDR3 protein. The data contain 440,000 or so distinct CDR3 sequences, around 46% of them seen just once; the ten biggest clones take up approximately 25%. Sample: PBMCs, taken before TCRalphabeta/CD19-depleted stem cell transplant. The chain couples TRBV5-1 to TRBJ2-5; D perhaps matches TRBD2 (6 bases). This clonotype was obtained from a girl aged 2 to 9 with aplastic anemia, due to receive a stem cell transplant. CDR3 amino acids: CASSPAGLPGETQYF. The CDR3 DNA sequence: TGCGCCAGCAGCCCGGCGGGGCTACCGGGCGAGACCCAGTACTTC.